In this sample, the clone carrying this T cell receptor beta chain turned up many times. This CDR3 is 15 amino acids long. CDR1 and CDR2 from the germline V gene are MDHEN and SYDVKM. Deletions cut 7 bases from V and 0 bases from J, with 15 bases between. The sample comes from a study of T cells in Graves' hyperthyroidism and ophthalmopathy. Duration under 3 months, a NOSPECS grade of at least 4, and a Clinical Activity Score of at least 3 characterized the ophthalmopathy patients. Uncontrolled infections, other autoimmune diseases, pregnancy or lactation led to exclusion of patients. Regions amplified from RNA transcripts were the TCR beta CDR3 regions. Using the HTBI primer set, a first-round RT-PCR was run on the TCR CDR3. MiXCR was run by TCRdb on the multiplex PCR reads, yielding one entry per CDR3 protein. The sample shows 500,000 or so distinct CDR3 sequences, over 15% of them seen only once.

Sequencing used blood. The rearrangement links TRBV28 to TRBJ1-2; D perhaps matches TRBD1 (6 bases). The sequence was obtained from a woman aged 18-29 years with Graves' ophthalmopathy. The CDR3 spells CASTTGTRSNYGYTF. The CDR3, as DNA: TGTGCCAGCACCACCGGGACACGCTCTAACTATGGCTACACCTTC.